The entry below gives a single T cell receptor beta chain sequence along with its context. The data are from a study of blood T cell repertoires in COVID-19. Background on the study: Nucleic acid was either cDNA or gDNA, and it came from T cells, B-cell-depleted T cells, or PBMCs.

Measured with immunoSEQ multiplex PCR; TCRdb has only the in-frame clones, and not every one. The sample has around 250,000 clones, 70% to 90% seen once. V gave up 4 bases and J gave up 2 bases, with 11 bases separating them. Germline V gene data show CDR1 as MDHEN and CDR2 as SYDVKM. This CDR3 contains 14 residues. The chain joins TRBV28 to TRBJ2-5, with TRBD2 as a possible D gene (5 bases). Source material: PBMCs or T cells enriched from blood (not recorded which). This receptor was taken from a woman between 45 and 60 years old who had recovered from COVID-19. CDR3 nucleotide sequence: TGTGCCAGCAGTTCGGCTGGAGGACAAGAGACCCAGTACTTC. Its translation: CASSSAGGQETQYF.